The entry that follows covers one T cell receptor beta chain sequence. The V and J ends lost 1 base and 0 bases respectively, with 6 bases between them. This CDR3 is built from 14 residues. CDR1 and CDR2 from the germline V gene are SGHVS and FQNEAQ. This specimen belongs to a study of OX40 agonist ivuxolimab in advanced cancers. At the level of the study: Three individuals attained partial responses, comprising one hepatocellular carcinoma case and two cutaneous melanoma cases.

Profiling relied on immunoSEQ multiplex PCR, and the TCRdb table lists in-frame clones only, not all of them. The data hold approximately 69,000 clones, with 84% observed a single time. This sequence joins TRBV7-8 and TRBJ1-1, with D uncertain. The sequenced sample was CD4+ or CD8+ T cells sorted from blood, obtained in a trial of the OX40 agonist ivuxolimab. The receptor was isolated from an adult with an advanced solid tumor such as melanoma, head and neck, liver or kidney cancer. The CDR3 DNA reads as TGTGCCAGCAGCTTAGGTCCCCTGAACACTGAAGCTTTCTTT. This gives the protein CASSLGPLNTEAFF.